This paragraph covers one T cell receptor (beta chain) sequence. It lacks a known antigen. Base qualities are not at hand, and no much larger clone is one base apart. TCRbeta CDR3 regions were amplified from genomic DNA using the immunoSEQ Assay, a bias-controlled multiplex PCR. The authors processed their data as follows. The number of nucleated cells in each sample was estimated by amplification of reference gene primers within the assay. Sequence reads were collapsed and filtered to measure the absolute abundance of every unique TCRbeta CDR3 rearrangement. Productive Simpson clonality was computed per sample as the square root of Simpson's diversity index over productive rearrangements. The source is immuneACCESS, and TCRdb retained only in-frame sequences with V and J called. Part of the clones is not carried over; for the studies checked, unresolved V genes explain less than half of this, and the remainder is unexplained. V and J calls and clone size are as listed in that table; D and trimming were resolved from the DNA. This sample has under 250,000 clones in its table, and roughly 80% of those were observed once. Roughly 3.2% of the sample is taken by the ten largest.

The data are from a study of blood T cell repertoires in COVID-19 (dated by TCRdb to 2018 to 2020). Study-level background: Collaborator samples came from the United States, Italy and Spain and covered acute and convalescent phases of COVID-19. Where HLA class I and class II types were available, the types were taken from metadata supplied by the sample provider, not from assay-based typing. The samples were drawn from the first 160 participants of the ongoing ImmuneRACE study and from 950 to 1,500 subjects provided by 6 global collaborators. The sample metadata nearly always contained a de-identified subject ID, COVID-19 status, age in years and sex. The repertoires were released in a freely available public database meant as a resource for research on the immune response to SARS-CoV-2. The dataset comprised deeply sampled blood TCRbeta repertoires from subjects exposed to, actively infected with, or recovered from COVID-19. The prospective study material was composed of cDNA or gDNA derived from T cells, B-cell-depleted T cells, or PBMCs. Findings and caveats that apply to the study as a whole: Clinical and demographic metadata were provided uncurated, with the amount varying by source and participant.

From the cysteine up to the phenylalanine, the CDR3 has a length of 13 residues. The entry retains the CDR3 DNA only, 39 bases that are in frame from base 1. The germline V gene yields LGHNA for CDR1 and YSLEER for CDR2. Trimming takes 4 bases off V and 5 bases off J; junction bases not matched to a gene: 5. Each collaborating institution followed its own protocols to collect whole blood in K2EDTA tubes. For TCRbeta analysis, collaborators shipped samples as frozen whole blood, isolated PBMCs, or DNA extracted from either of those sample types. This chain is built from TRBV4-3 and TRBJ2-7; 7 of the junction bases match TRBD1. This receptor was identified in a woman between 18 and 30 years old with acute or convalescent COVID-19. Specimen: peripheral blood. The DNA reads TGCGCCAGCAGCCTCGACAGGGTCGACGAGCAGTACTTC. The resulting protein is CASSLDRVDEQYF.